The source of this T cell receptor beta chain is a study of regulatory T cells in long-lasting Graves disease. Whole-study results and caveats: Persistent disease showed a preference for TRBV28, TRBJ1-2 and TRBJ2-5.

This CDR3 region has 15 residues. V lost 6 bases and J lost 7; bases outside the gene matches: 9. Germline-derived CDR1 and CDR2 are MNHEY and SMNVEV (reference sequence). Investigators prepared the TCR beta libraries by applying iRepertoire HTBI primers and Arm-PCR of CDR3 regions. In TCRdb, the multiplex PCR reads were re-called with MiXCR into one record per CDR3 protein. The sample records roughly 420,000 distinct CDR3 sequences, about 15% being singletons. Time point here: newly diagnosed GD, antithyroid drugs for less than 3 months. Generation of the TCR library employed RNA extracted from PBMCs. Concerning this clonotype: The antigen remains undetermined.

The same data also contributed to another study, on T cells in Graves' hyperthyroidism and ophthalmopathy.

Sequenced material: peripheral blood mononuclear cells (PBMCs), taken at new diagnosis, from a patient treated with antithyroid drugs. The V call is TRBV27, the J call TRBJ2-3, with 11 bases fitting TRBD2. The source of this sequence is a woman aged 18-29 years with Graves disease. The CDR3 loop reads CASSSTSGRSYTQYF. For the CDR3, the DNA is TGTGCCAGCAGCTCAACTAGCGGGAGATCATATACGCAGTATTTT.